A selection of T cell receptor beta chains follows, all from one sample in a study of T cell responses to AZD1222 COVID-19 vaccine. The repertoire was sequenced with immunoSEQ multiplex PCR; TCRdb's copy has only in-frame clones and lacks some. The data show some 120,000 clones, about 90% seen once. The starting material was peripheral blood, obtained on day 0 of AZD1222 vaccination. Receptor source: an adult in good health. CDR3s include the opening cysteine and the closing phenylalanine or tryptophan. The D gene is left open where the match is weak. Size tells how often a clone was seen (once, few, many) or the class of an expanded clone, and some rows leave it out.

>TRBV27|TRBJ2-7|TRBD1|-
TGTGCCAGCAGTGGGCGGGATACAGGGGGCAACGAGCAGTACTTC
CASSGRDTGGNEQYF
>TRBV4-2|TRBJ2-1|-|-
TGTGCCAGCAGCCAAGAGCAGCACAATGAGCAGTTCTTC
CASSQEQHNEQFF
>TRBV6-2/TRBV6-3|TRBJ2-7|TRBD2|-
TGTGCCAGCAGTTCGGGACTAGCGGGAGTCTACGAGCAGTACTTC
CASSSGLAGVYEQYF
>TRBV11-2|TRBJ1-6|-|-
TGTGCCAGCAGCTTAACTGGTTTTCGTCTTACGGATTCACCCCTCCACTTT
CASSLTGFRLTDSPLHF
>TRBV6-5|TRBJ2-2|TRBD1|once
TGTGCCAGCACCCCAAGACAGGGGGCACCGGGGGAGCTGTTTTTT
CASTPRQGAPGELFF
>TRBV11-3|TRBJ1-6|-|-
TGTGCCAGCAGCTTAGGTGGTGCTAATTCACCCCTCCACTTT
CASSLGGANSPLHF
>TRBV19|TRBJ1-1|-|-
TGTGCCAGTAATTGGCAGGTACGATTGAACACTGAAGCTTTCTTT
CASNWQVRLNTEAFF
>TRBV13|TRBJ2-5|-|-
TGTGCCAGCAGCGCCCGGACAGAAGAGACCCAGTACTTC
CASSARTEETQYF
>TRBV5-8|TRBJ2-7|TRBD1|-
TGTGCCAGCAGGTGGTCCGGGACAGGGAAGTACGAGCAGTACTTC
CASRWSGTGKYEQYF
>TRBV11-3|TRBJ2-7|TRBD2|once
TGTGCCAGCAGCGTCGAACTAGCGGGAGACGAGCAGTACTTC
CASSVELAGDEQYF
>TRBV5-1|TRBJ2-1|-|-
TGCGCCAGCACCCCGGGGGTCTTGGGAAATGAGCAGTTCTTC
CASTPGVLGNEQFF
>TRBV6-6|TRBJ1-6|-|-
TGTGCCAGCAGCCGATCACCGCCTTGGACAGTCGGTTTTAATTCACCCCTCCACTTT
CASSRSPPWTVGFNSPLHF
>TRBV6-1|TRBJ2-5|-|-
TGTGCCAGCAGTCTCCAGGGTAGCCAAGAGACCCAGTACTTC
CASSLQGSQETQYF
>TRBV28|TRBJ2-7|-|-
TGTGCCAGCAGTTCACGTTACTACGAGCAGTACTTC
CASSSRYYEQYF
>TRBV6-5|TRBJ1-1|-|-
TGTGCCAGCAGTTACTCGTATCAGGGACCCGAAGCTTTCTTT
CASSYSYQGPEAFF
>TRBV5-1|TRBJ1-2|TRBD1|-
TGCGCCAGCAGCTTAAACCGGGACAGGGAAAAACCAGCTAACTATGGCTACACCTTC
CASSLNRDREKPANYGYTF
>TRBV29-1|TRBJ2-5|TRBD2|-
TGCAGCGTAGAGCGGGGGGAGCAAGAGACCCAGTACTTC
CSVERGEQETQYF
>TRBV3-1/TRBV3-2|TRBJ2-5|TRBD2|once
TGTGCCAGCAGCGGTGGACTAGCGGGAGGAGAGACCCAGTACTTC
CASSGGLAGGETQYF
>TRBV3-1/TRBV3-2|TRBJ1-4|-|few
TGTGCCAGCAGCAAAACGCAGGGAGATGGGGAAAAACTGTTTTTT
CASSKTQGDGEKLFF
>TRBV13|TRBJ2-1|-|-
TGTGCCAGCAGCACCACAGTATACAATGAGCAGTTCTTC
CASSTTVYNEQFF
>TRBV28|TRBJ1-1|TRBD1|-
TGTGCCAGCATCCCCGTCGGGACAGGAGGTTTGACTGAAGCTTTCTTT
CASIPVGTGGLTEAFF
>TRBV5-1|TRBJ2-7|-|-
TGCGCCAGCAGCTTGGGCATAAATTCCTACGAGCAGTACTTC
CASSLGINSYEQYF
>TRBV18|TRBJ1-1|TRBD1|-
TGTGCCAGCTCCCCCCTAGACAGGGGAGCTCGTGCTTTCTTT
CASSPLDRGARAFF
>TRBV5-4|TRBJ1-2|-|-
TGTGCCAGCAGCTTGGCCGGTCGGCAGGAATTCTATGGCTACACCTTC
CASSLAGRQEFYGYTF
>TRBV24-1|TRBJ2-1|-|-
TGTGCCACCAGTGGTCCTAACGACAATGAGCAGTTCTTC
CATSGPNDNEQFF
>TRBV27|TRBJ2-6|-|-
TGTGCCAGCAGCAAATCTGGGGCCAACGTCCTGACTTTC
CASSKSGANVLTF
>TRBV5-1|TRBJ2-7|-|once
TGCGCCAGCAGCTTGGCCATAGGGGATGAGCAGTACTTC
CASSLAIGDEQYF
>TRBV11-3|TRBJ2-1|TRBD2|-
TGTGCCAGCAGCTCTAGCGGACCCTACAATGAGCAGTTCTTC
CASSSSGPYNEQFF
>TRBV6-2/TRBV6-3|TRBJ1-5|TRBD1|-
TGTGCCAGCAGTCCCCGGGACAGGGTCAATCAGCCCCAGCATTTT
CASSPRDRVNQPQHF
>TRBV7-2|TRBJ1-1|-|-
TGTGCCAGCAGCGTTATGGCGACTTTAAGGAACACTGAAGCTTTCTTT
CASSVMATLRNTEAFF
>TRBV9|TRBJ2-7|TRBD1|-
TGTGCCAGCAGCGCCACACAGGGGGACTACGAGCAGTACTTC
CASSATQGDYEQYF
>TRBV6-2/TRBV6-3|TRBJ1-5|-|-
TGTGCCAGCAGTCACTTCGTCAGGACTAGCAATCAGCCCCAGCATTTT
CASSHFVRTSNQPQHF